This T cell receptor beta chain is from a study of shared clonotypes between healthy human individuals. Across the study: CD4 naive cells filled three plates per donor, CD4 memory three, CD8 naive two and CD8 memory one. Overall study findings and caveats: As a rule, naive subsets had a larger estimated richness than memory subsets.

Per sorted-subset replicate PCR, input was 150 to 250 ng DNA, representing around 28,000 T cell genomes. Original handling: ImmunoSEQ yielded junction-only sequences lacking quality scores, so filtering differed. Sequencing was performed with immunoSEQ multiplex PCR; in TCRdb, only in-frame clones are kept and a portion is missing. That table gives V, J and clone size, and the DNA gave D and trimming. Of approximately 1,000,000 clones in the sample, 70% to 80% are singletons; the top ten hold more than 0.45%. In regard to this clone: Its cognate antigen is unknown.

V was cut by 1 base and J by 9 bases, with 13 bases left in between. The CDR3 loop spans 14 amino acids. Per germline, CDR1 SGHTA and CDR2 FQGTGA. The chain carries TRBV7-3 and TRBJ2-1; TRBD2 might be the D (5 bases). Sequencing used memory CD4+ T cells from PBMCs. Specified subset: CD45RA-negative fraction. The origin of this receptor is a man younger than 35 in good health. Some clones in this sample may be carry-over from other donors' samples. CDR3 DNA sequence: TGTGCCAGCAGCTTAAATGGGAGAGGTGGTGAGCAGTTCTTC. This sequence encodes CASSLNGRGGEQFF.